Listed below are T cell receptor beta chains from one sample, sequenced in a study of a mutant IDH1 vaccine in newly diagnosed glioma. Here immunoSEQ multiplex PCR was the method, and the copy in TCRdb shows in-frame clones only, minus some. The sample lists over 80,000 clones, 70% to 90% occurring once. The antigens these receptors bind are not known. The starting material was PBMCs, obtained from a glioma patient whose treatment included an IDH1 peptide vaccine. The receptors here all came from a man aged 40-49 years with glioma. CDR3s include the opening cysteine and the closing phenylalanine or tryptophan. The D gene is left open where the match is weak. Clone size appears in some rows only: once, few, many, or a class for an expanded clone.

TRBJ2-2	TRBV10-1	NA	NA	CATEPENTGELFF	TGCGCCACCGAACCGGAGAACACCGGGGAGCTGTTTTTT
TRBJ2-2	TRBV6-4	NA	TRBD2	CASSGRRGGAGELFF	TGTGCCAGCAGTGGACGGCGGGGGGGCGCCGGGGAGCTGTTTTTT
TRBJ1-1	TRBV29-1	NA	NA	CSARNTEAFF	TGCAGCGCCCGGAACACTGAAGCTTTCTTT
TRBJ2-6	TRBV28	NA	TRBD1	CASSLGAGGSGANVLTF	TGTGCCAGCAGTTTGGGGGCAGGGGGCTCTGGGGCCAACGTCCTGACTTTC
TRBJ1-1	TRBV6-4	NA	NA	CASSSDSRTEAFF	TGTGCCAGCAGTTCGGACAGCAGGACTGAAGCTTTCTTT
TRBJ2-7	TRBV4-2	NA	NA	CASSQVGAYEQYF	TGTGCCAGCAGCCAAGTAGGCGCCTACGAGCAGTACTTC
TRBJ1-1	TRBV7-2	NA	NA	CASSQQLGTEAFF	TGTGCCAGCAGCCAACAGTTAGGCACTGAAGCTTTCTTT
TRBJ2-7	TRBV7-2	NA	TRBD2	CASSGGGTLWEQYF	TGTGCCAGCAGTGGGGGGGGGACCCTTTGGGAGCAGTACTTC
TRBJ2-3	TRBV30	NA	NA	CAWSASGTDTQYF	TGTGCCTGGAGTGCCTCGGGCACAGATACGCAGTATTTT
TRBJ1-4	TRBV6-5	NA	NA	CASSQGTEKLFF	TGTGCCAGCAGCCAGGGGACTGAAAAACTGTTTTTT
TRBJ2-1	TRBV5-1	NA	TRBD2	CASSAGLAGNEQFF	TGCGCCAGCAGCGCGGGACTAGCGGGAAATGAGCAGTTCTTC
TRBJ2-3	TRBV6-4	NA	TRBD1	CASTPGQGNFLADTQYF	TGTGCCAGCACCCCGGGACAGGGAAATTTTCTGGCAGATACGCAGTATTTT
TRBJ2-5	TRBV5-1	NA	TRBD1	CASSLGGQFQETQYF	TGCGCCAGCAGCTTGGGGGGACAGTTTCAAGAGACCCAGTACTTC
TRBJ2-1	TRBV9	NA	NA	CASSSRAGSSYNEQFF	TGTGCCAGCAGCTCCCGGGCGGGGAGCTCCTACAATGAGCAGTTCTTC
TRBJ1-1	TRBV19	NA	NA	CASSLLGGFGAEAFF	TGTGCCAGTAGTCTACTCGGGGGGTTCGGCGCTGAAGCTTTCTTT
TRBJ2-3	TRBV19	once	TRBD2	CASSPGTSGSTDTQYF	TGTGCCAGTAGTCCCGGGACTAGCGGGAGCACAGATACGCAGTATTTT
TRBJ1-3	TRBV5-1	NA	NA	CASSLDLVSGNTIYF	TGCGCCAGCAGCTTGGACCTCGTCTCTGGAAACACCATATATTTT
TRBJ1-3	TRBV2	NA	TRBD1	CASRDGTGVVNTIYF	TGTGCCAGCAGGGATGGGACAGGCGTCGTAAACACCATATATTTT
TRBJ2-3	TRBV10-3	NA	NA	CAISEPRSSGGATDTQYF	TGTGCCATCAGTGAGCCGAGGTCGTCAGGGGGGGCTACAGATACGCAGTATTTT
TRBJ2-7	TRBV18	many	NA	CASSPGLAEQYF	TGTGCCAGCTCACCTGGACTCGCTGAGCAGTACTTC